The present TCR beta chain was sequenced within a study of blood T cell repertoires in COVID-19. Turning to the study itself: Some COVID-19 samples were acute and others convalescent; all came from the United States, Italy and Spain.

Trimming left V 4 bases short and J 7 bases short, with 22 bases between. Germline V gives CDR1 LNHDA, CDR2 SQIVND (reference sequence). This CDR3 contains 16 residues. Clones were read by immunoSEQ multiplex PCR, and TCRdb kept only the in-frame ones, dropping some. The sample has about 57,000 clones; around 79% are singletons. Sequences were obtained from peripheral blood. V usage is TRBV19 and J usage is TRBJ1-2, with D perhaps TRBD1 (5 bases). The TCR originated in a man aged 55-75 years with acute or convalescent COVID-19. CDR3 sequence: CASSRSRGRELFGYTF. As DNA, the CDR3 is TGTGCCAGTAGTAGGAGTCGAGGCAGGGAATTATTTGGCTACACCTTC.